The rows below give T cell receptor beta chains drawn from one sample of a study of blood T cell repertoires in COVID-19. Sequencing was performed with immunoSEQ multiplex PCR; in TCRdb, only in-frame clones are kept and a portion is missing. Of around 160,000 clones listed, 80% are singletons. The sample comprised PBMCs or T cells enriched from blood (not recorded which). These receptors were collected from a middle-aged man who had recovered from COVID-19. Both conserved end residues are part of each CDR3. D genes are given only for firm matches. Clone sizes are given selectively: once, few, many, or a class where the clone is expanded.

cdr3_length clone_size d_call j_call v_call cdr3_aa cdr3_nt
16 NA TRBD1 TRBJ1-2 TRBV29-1 CSVVVGQGGYPGGYTF TGCAGCGTTGTCGTTGGACAGGGCGGCTATCCAGGGGGCTACACCTTC
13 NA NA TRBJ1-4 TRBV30 CAWSSGLGEKLFF TGTGCCTGGAGCAGTGGGCTCGGTGAAAAACTGTTTTTT
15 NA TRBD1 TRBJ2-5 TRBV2 CASSRDRASQETQYF TGTGCCAGCAGTAGGGACAGGGCTTCCCAAGAGACCCAGTACTTC
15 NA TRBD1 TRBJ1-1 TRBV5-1 CASSNLAGGGTEAFF TGCGCCAGCAGCAACCTCGCAGGGGGAGGCACTGAAGCTTTCTTT
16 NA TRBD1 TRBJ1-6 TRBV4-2 CASSRQNRGADSPLHF TGTGCCAGCAGCCGACAAAACAGGGGGGCGGATTCACCCCTCCACTTT
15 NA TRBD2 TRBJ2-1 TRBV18 CASSGGLAGGNEQFF TGTGCCAGCTCGGGAGGACTAGCGGGAGGCAATGAGCAGTTCTTC
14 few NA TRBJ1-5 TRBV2 CASTLERVDQPQHF TGTGCCAGCACCTTAGAACGGGTTGATCAGCCCCAGCATTTT
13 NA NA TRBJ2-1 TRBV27 CASSFAGDNEQFF TGTGCCAGCAGTTTCGCAGGGGACAATGAGCAGTTCTTC
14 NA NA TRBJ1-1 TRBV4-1 CASSQGGGDTEAFF TGCGCCAGCAGCCAAGGTGGAGGAGACACTGAAGCTTTCTTT
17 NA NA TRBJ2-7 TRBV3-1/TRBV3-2 CASSQVKGEFREYEQYF TGTGCCAGCAGCCAAGTTAAGGGGGAGTTCCGGGAATACGAGCAGTACTTC
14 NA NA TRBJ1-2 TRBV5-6 CASSLRGYNGGYTF TGTGCCAGCAGCTTGAGAGGCTACAACGGTGGCTACACCTTC